Listed below are T cell receptor beta chains from one sample, sequenced in a study of blood T cell repertoires in COVID-19. Data came from immunoSEQ multiplex PCR; TCRdb stores just in-frame clones and leaves some out. The repertoire holds fewer than 250,000 clones, with about 85% as singletons. Specimen: peripheral blood. Source of these receptors: a man aged 25 to 45 with acute or convalescent COVID-19. The CDR3 runs from the conserved cysteine through the conserved F or W. The D gene is left open where the match is weak. Clone size is given for some rows only: seen once, a few or many times, or a class if the clone is expanded.

j_gene: TRBJ2-3
v_gene: TRBV5-1
d_gene: TRBD1
abundance: NA
CDR3nt: TGCGCCAGCAAGACCGGGACAGCGAACACAGATACGCAGTATTTT
CDR3aa: CASKTGTANTDTQYF

j_gene: TRBJ2-7
v_gene: TRBV2
d_gene: NA
abundance: NA
CDR3nt: TGTGCCAGCAGTGAAAGGACAGCCTCTTACGAGCAGTACTTC
CDR3aa: CASSERTASYEQYF

j_gene: TRBJ1-2
v_gene: TRBV9
d_gene: NA
abundance: NA
CDR3nt: TGTGCCAGCAGCGTAGCGTCAACCACTTACTATGGCTACACCTTC
CDR3aa: CASSVASTTYYGYTF

j_gene: TRBJ1-2
v_gene: TRBV28
d_gene: TRBD1
abundance: NA
CDR3nt: TGTGCCAGCAGTTTTTCAGGGGGCTCTAACTATGGCTACACCTTC
CDR3aa: CASSFSGGSNYGYTF

j_gene: TRBJ2-7
v_gene: TRBV18
d_gene: NA
abundance: once
CDR3nt: TGTGCCAGCTCACCATCACAGGTCTACGAGCAGTACTTC
CDR3aa: CASSPSQVYEQYF

j_gene: TRBJ2-7
v_gene: TRBV6-1
d_gene: NA
abundance: NA
CDR3nt: TGTGCCAGCAGTCCGCAGTCCTACGAGCAGTACTTC
CDR3aa: CASSPQSYEQYF

j_gene: TRBJ2-7
v_gene: TRBV28
d_gene: TRBD2
abundance: NA
CDR3nt: TGTGCCAGCAGGGGCCCCCGGAGCGGGGGAAACTACGAGCAGTACTTC
CDR3aa: CASRGPRSGGNYEQYF

j_gene: TRBJ1-5
v_gene: TRBV6-1
d_gene: NA
abundance: NA
CDR3nt: TGTGCCAGCAGTGACCCAATTCACGGGCCCCAGCATTTT
CDR3aa: CASSDPIHGPQHF

j_gene: TRBJ1-3
v_gene: TRBV30
d_gene: NA
abundance: NA
CDR3nt: TGTGCCTGGACGAGCTCTGGAAACACCATATATTTT
CDR3aa: CAWTSSGNTIYF

j_gene: TRBJ1-1
v_gene: TRBV6-6
d_gene: TRBD1
abundance: NA
CDR3nt: TGTGCCAGCAGGGCCAAGGGACAGATGTTCACTGAAGCTTTCTTT
CDR3aa: CASRAKGQMFTEAFF

j_gene: TRBJ2-1
v_gene: TRBV28
d_gene: TRBD1
abundance: NA
CDR3nt: TGTGCCAGCAGTTCTGGACAGGAACAGTCCTACAATGAGCAGTTCTTC
CDR3aa: CASSSGQEQSYNEQFF

j_gene: TRBJ2-7
v_gene: TRBV7-9
d_gene: TRBD1
abundance: NA
CDR3nt: TGTGCCAGCAGCTGGAGGTCGACAGGGCCGTACGAGCAGTACTTC
CDR3aa: CASSWRSTGPYEQYF

j_gene: TRBJ1-1
v_gene: TRBV11-2
d_gene: TRBD1
abundance: once
CDR3nt: TGTGCCAGCAGGGACAGGGTTCTCGCTGAAGCTTTCTTT
CDR3aa: CASRDRVLAEAFF

j_gene: TRBJ2-5
v_gene: TRBV29-1
d_gene: NA
abundance: NA
CDR3nt: TGCAGCGTACAGCTGTACCAAGAGACCCAGTACTTC
CDR3aa: CSVQLYQETQYF

j_gene: TRBJ2-5
v_gene: TRBV7-7
d_gene: NA
abundance: NA
CDR3nt: TGTGCTAGCAGCTTAGGGCAGGGGCAAGAGACCCAGTACTTC
CDR3aa: CASSLGQGQETQYF

j_gene: TRBJ2-5
v_gene: TRBV5-1
d_gene: TRBD2
abundance: NA
CDR3nt: TGCGCCAGCCGCCTTTGGCAGGGAGGGGTTGAGGAGACCCAGTACTTC
CDR3aa: CASRLWQGGVEETQYF

j_gene: TRBJ1-2
v_gene: TRBV18
d_gene: TRBD1
abundance: NA
CDR3nt: TGTGCCAGCTCACCACAAGGAGACAGGGGGGGTGGCTACACCTTC
CDR3aa: CASSPQGDRGGGYTF

j_gene: TRBJ1-3
v_gene: TRBV30
d_gene: NA
abundance: NA
CDR3nt: TGTGCCTGGAGGGAACAGGGTGTGTCTGGAAACACCATATATTTT
CDR3aa: CAWREQGVSGNTIYF

j_gene: TRBJ2-5
v_gene: TRBV7-9
d_gene: NA
abundance: NA
CDR3nt: TGTGCCAGCAGCCTCAGTTCCACGGAGACCCAGTACTTC
CDR3aa: CASSLSSTETQYF

j_gene: TRBJ2-6
v_gene: TRBV18
d_gene: NA
abundance: NA
CDR3nt: TGTGCCAGCTCACCACTTCTTGGGGGGACTTCGGGGGCCAACGTCCTGACTTTC
CDR3aa: CASSPLLGGTSGANVLTF

j_gene: TRBJ2-7
v_gene: TRBV6-5
d_gene: TRBD2
abundance: once
CDR3nt: TGTGCCAGCAGCCGACTAGCGGGGTTCTCCTACGAGCAGTACTTC
CDR3aa: CASSRLAGFSYEQYF

j_gene: TRBJ2-3
v_gene: TRBV11-2
d_gene: TRBD1
abundance: NA
CDR3nt: TGTGCCAGCAGCCCCGGGACAGGGCCTTACCGAACCGGCACAGATACGCAGTATTTT
CDR3aa: CASSPGTGPYRTGTDTQYF

j_gene: TRBJ1-1
v_gene: TRBV28
d_gene: TRBD1
abundance: few
CDR3nt: TGTGCCAGCAGGACAGGGGTACTGAACACTGAAGCTTTCTTT
CDR3aa: CASRTGVLNTEAFF

j_gene: TRBJ1-2
v_gene: TRBV19
d_gene: NA
abundance: NA
CDR3nt: TGTGCCAGTAGTTCTAAATATAGGTGGCAGGGTAACTATGGCTACACCTTC
CDR3aa: CASSSKYRWQGNYGYTF

j_gene: TRBJ2-3
v_gene: TRBV5-1
d_gene: NA
abundance: NA
CDR3nt: TGCGCCAGCAGACCGGGGGCAGATACGCAGTATTTT
CDR3aa: CASRPGADTQYF

j_gene: TRBJ2-7
v_gene: TRBV6-4
d_gene: TRBD2
abundance: once
CDR3nt: TGTGCCAGCAGTGACCCTAGGACTAGCTCCTACGAGCAGTACTTC
CDR3aa: CASSDPRTSSYEQYF

j_gene: TRBJ2-3
v_gene: TRBV7-2
d_gene: TRBD2
abundance: once
CDR3nt: TGTGCCAGCAGCTTGACTAGCGGGATCACAGATACGCAGTATTTT
CDR3aa: CASSLTSGITDTQYF

j_gene: TRBJ1-3
v_gene: TRBV28
d_gene: NA
abundance: NA
CDR3nt: TGTGCCAGCACTCAACAAGGGGTGTTGACGGGAAACACCATATATTTT
CDR3aa: CASTQQGVLTGNTIYF

j_gene: TRBJ1-2
v_gene: TRBV30
d_gene: NA
abundance: NA
CDR3nt: TGTGCCTGGCCCCCGGGGAACGGTGTAGGCTACACCTTC
CDR3aa: CAWPPGNGVGYTF

j_gene: TRBJ2-2
v_gene: TRBV30
d_gene: NA
abundance: NA
CDR3nt: TGTGCCTGGAGTTCACAGGGATGGTCCGGGGAGCTGTTTTTT
CDR3aa: CAWSSQGWSGELFF

j_gene: TRBJ2-1
v_gene: TRBV9
d_gene: TRBD2
abundance: once
CDR3nt: TGTGCCAGCAACGGGCGGGTAGCGGGCGAGGGTGAGCAGTTCTTC
CDR3aa: CASNGRVAGEGEQFF

j_gene: TRBJ1-6
v_gene: TRBV2
d_gene: TRBD1
abundance: NA
CDR3nt: TGTGCCAGCCATGACAGGGGGAATTCACCCCTCCACTTT
CDR3aa: CASHDRGNSPLHF

j_gene: TRBJ2-2
v_gene: TRBV5-8
d_gene: TRBD2
abundance: NA
CDR3nt: TGTGCCAGCAGCCCCGCGGGGGTTGGCACCGGGGAGCTGTTTTTT
CDR3aa: CASSPAGVGTGELFF

j_gene: TRBJ1-4
v_gene: TRBV5-6
d_gene: NA
abundance: NA
CDR3nt: TGTGCCAGCAGCTCCGGGGATATGACAACTAATGAAAAACTGTTTTTT
CDR3aa: CASSSGDMTTNEKLFF

j_gene: TRBJ2-1
v_gene: TRBV3-1/TRBV3-2
d_gene: NA
abundance: NA
CDR3nt: TGTGCCAGCAGCCAAGTGGGGGGTATCAATGAGCAGTTCTTC
CDR3aa: CASSQVGGINEQFF

j_gene: TRBJ1-1
v_gene: TRBV12-5
d_gene: TRBD1
abundance: few
CDR3nt: TGTGCTAGTGGTCTTGGCGCAGGGGGCTATACTGAAGCTTTCTTT
CDR3aa: CASGLGAGGYTEAFF

j_gene: TRBJ2-7
v_gene: TRBV2
d_gene: NA
abundance: NA
CDR3nt: TGTGCCAGCAGTGATAACGTTGGCAAAATATCCTACGAGCAGTACTTC
CDR3aa: CASSDNVGKISYEQYF

j_gene: TRBJ2-1
v_gene: TRBV5-4
d_gene: NA
abundance: NA
CDR3nt: TGTGCCAGCAGCTTGGACAACAATGAGCAGTTCTTC
CDR3aa: CASSLDNNEQFF

j_gene: TRBJ2-7
v_gene: TRBV3-1/TRBV3-2
d_gene: NA
abundance: NA
CDR3nt: TGTGCCAGCAGCGGACTAATCTACGAGCAGTACTTC
CDR3aa: CASSGLIYEQYF

j_gene: TRBJ2-1
v_gene: TRBV28
d_gene: TRBD2
abundance: NA
CDR3nt: TGTGCCAGCAGTCTAACTAGCGGGAGGTCCTACAATGAGCAGTTCTTC
CDR3aa: CASSLTSGRSYNEQFF

j_gene: TRBJ1-2
v_gene: TRBV7-9
d_gene: NA
abundance: NA
CDR3nt: TGTGCCAGCAGTCGCAGCGGGGCAGCGACTAACTATGGCTACACCTTC
CDR3aa: CASSRSGAATNYGYTF